Listed below are T cell receptor beta chains from one sample, sequenced in a study of OX40 agonist ivuxolimab in advanced cancers. TCRdb's copy holds only in-frame clones and misses some; the assay was immunoSEQ multiplex PCR. This sample has about 18,000 clones, with roughly 78% found just once. Sample: CD4+ or CD8+ T cells sorted from blood, taken in a trial of the OX40 agonist ivuxolimab. These receptors all stem from an adult with an advanced solid tumor such as melanoma, head and neck, liver or kidney cancer. The CDR3 runs from the conserved cysteine through the conserved F or W. D genes are given only for firm matches. Clone size is not always given. Where it is, it says once, few, many or a class for expanded clones.

size: -; D: -; V: TRBV11-1; J: TRBJ2-3; CDR3: CASSTLAFSTDTQYF
size: -; D: TRBD2; V: TRBV7-8; J: TRBJ2-7; CDR3: CASSPERGYEQYF
size: -; D: -; V: TRBV28; J: TRBJ1-2; CDR3: CASSLYVDGYTF
size: -; D: TRBD2; V: TRBV6-5; J: TRBJ2-7; CDR3: CASSTLADLSYEQYF
size: few; D: -; V: TRBV7-6; J: TRBJ2-3; CDR3: CASSLVGQFPDTQYF
size: -; D: -; V: TRBV7-9; J: TRBJ2-7; CDR3: CASSLAQTYEQYF
size: -; D: -; V: TRBV5-2; J: TRBJ2-5; CDR3: CASSLALEQETQYF
size: medium-sized; D: -; V: TRBV7-9; J: TRBJ1-5; CDR3: CASIGFWSNQPQHF
size: -; D: -; V: TRBV18; J: TRBJ2-2; CDR3: CASPLAMPGELFF
size: -; D: -; V: TRBV15; J: TRBJ1-1; CDR3: CATSRVLTFVSSAFF
size: -; D: -; V: TRBV4-2; J: TRBJ2-1; CDR3: CASSQDWRQFF
size: -; D: TRBD2; V: TRBV18; J: TRBJ2-1; CDR3: CASPPPASGRYNEQFF
size: -; D: -; V: TRBV4-1; J: TRBJ1-2; CDR3: CASSHQLNEGYTF
size: -; D: TRBD1; V: TRBV2; J: TRBJ2-3; CDR3: CASSAGQSTDTQYF
size: -; D: -; V: TRBV9; J: TRBJ2-2; CDR3: CASAAGFNTGELFF
size: -; D: -; V: TRBV6-5; J: TRBJ2-7; CDR3: CASSYSGHGDEQYF
size: -; D: TRBD1; V: TRBV19; J: TRBJ2-7; CDR3: CASSYTYPGQGFSYEQYF
size: -; D: -; V: TRBV9; J: TRBJ2-1; CDR3: CASSGPVGTYNEQFF
size: -; D: -; V: TRBV7-6; J: TRBJ1-3; CDR3: CASSLEPSSGNTIYF
size: few; D: -; V: TRBV27; J: TRBJ1-1; CDR3: CASSQGRLNTEAFF
size: once; D: -; V: TRBV7-8; J: TRBJ2-1; CDR3: CASSFTLTYNEQFF
size: -; D: -; V: TRBV4-3; J: TRBJ1-3; CDR3: CASSQTPASGNTIYF